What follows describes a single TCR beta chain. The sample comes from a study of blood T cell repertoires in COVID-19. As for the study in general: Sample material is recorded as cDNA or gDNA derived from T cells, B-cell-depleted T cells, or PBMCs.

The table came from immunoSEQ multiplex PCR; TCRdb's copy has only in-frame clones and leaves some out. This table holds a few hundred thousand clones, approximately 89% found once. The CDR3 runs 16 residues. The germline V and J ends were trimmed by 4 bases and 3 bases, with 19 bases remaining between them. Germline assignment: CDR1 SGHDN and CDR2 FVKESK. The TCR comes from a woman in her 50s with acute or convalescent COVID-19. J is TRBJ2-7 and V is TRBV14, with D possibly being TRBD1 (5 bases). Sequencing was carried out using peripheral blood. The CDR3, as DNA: TGTGCCAGCAGCCCATGGGTAGGGGAAGGGCACTACGAGCAGTACTTC. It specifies CASSPWVGEGHYEQYF.